Listed below are T cell receptor beta chains from one sample, sequenced in a study of blood T cells in healthy people across ages. One entry per CDR3 protein results from TCRdb running MiXCR on the 5' RACE reads. This table holds some 370,000 distinct CDR3 sequences, 52% found once. Sequencing was carried out using blood. The receptors derive from a man in his 60s in good health. Both conserved end residues are part of each CDR3. The D gene is left open where the match is weak. Where a row states a size, it is once, few, many or the class of an expanded clone; other rows omit it.

D: -; J: TRBJ2-1; V: TRBV6-5; size: few; CDR3: CASSYGGLRSGSYNEQFF; DNA: TGTGCCAGCAGTTACGGGGGTTTGCGTAGCGGCTCCTACAATGAGCAGTTCTTC
D: -; J: TRBJ2-5; V: TRBV7-9; size: -; CDR3: CASSPEDLREEETQYF; DNA: TGTGCCAGCAGCCCCGAAGATCTGCGGGAAGAAGAGACCCAGTACTTC
D: -; J: TRBJ2-6; V: TRBV29-1; size: many; CDR3: CSVRESGANVLTF; DNA: TGCAGCGTGAGGGAGTCTGGGGCCAACGTCCTGACTTTC
D: -; J: TRBJ2-7; V: TRBV28; size: many; CDR3: CASSFRYEQYF; DNA: TGTGCCAGCAGCTTTCGCTACGAGCAGTACTTC
D: -; J: TRBJ2-1; V: TRBV4-3; size: -; CDR3: CASSQHQNSYNEQFF; DNA: TGCGCCAGCAGCCAACACCAAAATTCCTACAATGAGCAGTTCTTC
D: -; J: TRBJ2-7; V: TRBV9; size: once; CDR3: CASSVDLGMREQYF; DNA: TGTGCCAGCAGCGTAGATCTGGGAATGAGGGAGCAGTACTTC
D: -; J: TRBJ1-4; V: TRBV25-1; size: -; CDR3: CASSAIAGDGEKLFF; DNA: TGTGCCAGCAGTGCAATAGCAGGGGATGGAGAAAAACTGTTTTTT
D: -; J: TRBJ2-3; V: TRBV7-2; size: many; CDR3: CASSPQTSLSSDTQYF; DNA: TGTGCCAGCAGCCCACAAACTAGCCTATCGTCGGATACGCAGTATTTT
D: -; J: TRBJ2-3; V: TRBV20-1; size: few; CDR3: CSAPVGHTTDTQYF; DNA: TGCAGTGCTCCTGTCGGCCACACCACAGATACGCAGTATTTT
D: -; J: TRBJ1-2; V: TRBV12-3/TRBV12-4; size: -; CDR3: CASSSGRDLGYTF; DNA: TGTGCCAGCAGCTCCGGGAGGGATTTGGGCTACACCTTC
D: -; J: TRBJ1-2; V: TRBV5-1; size: -; CDR3: CASSLQGQLYGYTF; DNA: TGCGCCAGCAGCTTGCAAGGCCAGCTCTATGGCTACACCTTC
D: -; J: TRBJ1-2; V: TRBV5-1; size: few; CDR3: CASSLAQGLGGYTF; DNA: TGCGCCAGCAGCTTGGCCCAGGGGCTGGGAGGCTACACCTTC
D: -; J: TRBJ2-7; V: TRBV7-2; size: -; CDR3: CASSLSRATNEQYF; DNA: TGTGCCAGCAGCTTGAGCCGGGCTACGAATGAGCAGTACTTC
D: TRBD2; J: TRBJ2-1; V: TRBV9; size: few; CDR3: CASSLGLADEQFF; DNA: TGTGCCAGCAGCTTGGGACTAGCGGATGAGCAGTTCTTC
D: -; J: TRBJ2-1; V: TRBV20-1; size: few; CDR3: CSAILPSTGSYNEQFF; DNA: TGCAGTGCAATCCTACCCTCGACAGGCTCGTACAATGAGCAGTTCTTC
D: TRBD1; J: TRBJ1-6; V: TRBV4-2; size: few; CDR3: CASSDRANSPLHF; DNA: TGTGCCAGCAGCGACAGGGCGAATTCACCCCTCCACTTT
D: -; J: TRBJ1-2; V: TRBV6-5; size: -; CDR3: CASTKRGLGAKGCTF; DNA: TGTGCCAGCACCAAAAGAGGGCTGGGGGCAAAAGGCTGCACCTTC
D: -; J: TRBJ2-7; V: TRBV6-5; size: -; CDR3: CASTSGVLEQYF; DNA: TGTGCCAGCACCTCAGGGGTTCTCGAGCAGTACTTC
D: TRBD1; J: TRBJ1-1; V: TRBV20-1; size: -; CDR3: CSAKPGQGNTEAFF; DNA: TGCAGTGCTAAACCGGGACAGGGAAACACTGAAGCTTTCTTT
D: TRBD2; J: TRBJ2-7; V: TRBV7-2; size: -; CDR3: CASSSGGAGAYEQYF; DNA: TGTGCCAGCAGCTCCGGGGGGGCTGGGGCCTACGAGCAGTACTTC
D: TRBD1; J: TRBJ2-7; V: TRBV6-5; size: few; CDR3: CASSYSGQGTYEQYF; DNA: TGTGCCAGCAGTTACTCGGGACAGGGGACTTACGAGCAGTACTTC
D: TRBD1; J: TRBJ2-5; V: TRBV20-1; size: few; CDR3: CSARVGTGETQYF; DNA: TGCAGTGCTAGAGTTGGGACAGGGGAGACCCAGTACTTC
D: TRBD2; J: TRBJ2-3; V: TRBV6-4; size: few; CDR3: CASSDSRAGAPDTQYF; DNA: TGTGCCAGCAGTGACTCGCGGGCGGGAGCCCCAGATACGCAGTATTTT
D: TRBD1; J: TRBJ1-2; V: TRBV5-6; size: -; CDR3: CASSWRQGDGYTF; DNA: TGTGCCAGCAGCTGGAGACAGGGGGATGGCTACACCTTC
D: TRBD2; J: TRBJ2-1; V: TRBV11-3; size: -; CDR3: CASSLRGAYNEQFF; DNA: TGTGCCAGCAGCTTACGGGGGGCCTACAATGAGCAGTTCTTC
D: TRBD2; J: TRBJ2-3; V: TRBV28; size: -; CDR3: CASSGASGTTDTQYF; DNA: TGTGCCAGCTCGGGGGCTAGCGGGACGACAGATACGCAGTATTTT
D: -; J: TRBJ1-2; V: TRBV20-1; size: -; CDR3: CSARDRGRGYTF; DNA: TGCAGTGCTAGAGATAGGGGTAGAGGCTACACCTTC
D: -; J: TRBJ2-3; V: TRBV27; size: -; CDR3: CASSLSGDGRQYF; DNA: TGTGCCAGCAGTTTATCCGGGGACGGAAGGCAGTATTTT
D: -; J: TRBJ1-4; V: TRBV29-1; size: -; CDR3: CSVGAGNEKLFF; DNA: TGCAGCGTTGGGGCAGGGAATGAAAAACTGTTTTTT
D: TRBD2; J: TRBJ2-1; V: TRBV20-1; size: -; CDR3: CSASGRGTSGRVNEQFF; DNA: TGCAGTGCTAGTGGAAGGGGAACTAGCGGGAGGGTCAATGAGCAGTTCTTC
D: -; J: TRBJ2-5; V: TRBV10-3; size: -; CDR3: CAISESEGVMSQYF; DNA: TGTGCCATCAGTGAGTCGGAAGGCGTGATGTCCCAGTACTTC
D: -; J: TRBJ1-5; V: TRBV12-3/TRBV12-4; size: -; CDR3: CASSTQGNNQPQHF; DNA: TGTGCCAGCAGTACTCAGGGGAACAATCAGCCCCAGCATTTT
D: TRBD1; J: TRBJ2-7; V: TRBV6-6; size: -; CDR3: CASSTTGGARSYEQYF; DNA: TGTGCCAGCAGTACTACAGGGGGCGCAAGGTCCTACGAGCAGTACTTC
D: -; J: TRBJ2-7; V: TRBV12-3/TRBV12-4; size: -; CDR3: CASSFGGLLSYNEQYF; DNA: TGTGCCAGCAGTTTCGGGGGCCTTCTCTCCTACAATGAGCAGTACTTC
D: -; J: TRBJ2-7; V: TRBV4-3; size: -; CDR3: CASSQEGSSPYEQYF; DNA: TGCGCCAGCAGCCAAGAAGGGTCCAGTCCCTACGAGCAGTACTTC
D: -; J: TRBJ2-1; V: TRBV7-2; size: few; CDR3: CASSSTRSGNEQFF; DNA: TGTGCCAGCAGTTCCACCCGTAGCGGCAATGAGCAGTTCTTC
D: -; J: TRBJ1-2; V: TRBV25-1; size: -; CDR3: CAGSGGYYGYTF; DNA: TGTGCCGGCAGTGGAGGGTACTATGGCTACACCTTC
D: -; J: TRBJ2-7; V: TRBV10-3; size: many; CDR3: CAIRAPTYEQYF; DNA: TGTGCCATCAGGGCACCCACCTACGAGCAGTACTTC
D: -; J: TRBJ2-7; V: TRBV20-1; size: many; CDR3: CSARGDTPYEQYF; DNA: TGCAGTGCTAGAGGGGACACCCCCTACGAGCAGTACTTC
D: -; J: TRBJ2-1; V: TRBV7-2; size: -; CDR3: CASSILGGPSYNEQFF; DNA: TGTGCCAGCAGCATCCTCGGGGGTCCCTCCTACAATGAGCAGTTCTTC
D: -; J: TRBJ2-7; V: TRBV27; size: -; CDR3: CASRPGTANYEQYF; DNA: TGTGCCAGCCGCCCCGGGACGGCTAACTACGAGCAGTACTTC
D: -; J: TRBJ2-5; V: TRBV20-1; size: few; CDR3: CSVAPNQETQYF; DNA: TGCAGTGTAGCCCCGAACCAAGAGACCCAGTACTTC
D: TRBD1; J: TRBJ2-5; V: TRBV7-9; size: -; CDR3: CASSTQGLGETQYF; DNA: TGTGCCAGCAGCACACAGGGGCTGGGGGAGACCCAGTACTTC
D: TRBD2; J: TRBJ2-3; V: TRBV20-1; size: -; CDR3: CSAIPLAEGTDTQYF; DNA: TGCAGTGCTATCCCCCTAGCGGAGGGGACAGATACGCAGTATTTT
D: TRBD1; J: TRBJ1-2; V: TRBV11-2; size: few; CDR3: CASSLETGTGPYGYTF; DNA: TGTGCCAGCAGCTTGGAAACCGGGACAGGCCCCTATGGCTACACCTTC
D: -; J: TRBJ2-5; V: TRBV3-1; size: few; CDR3: CASSHVAETQYF; DNA: TGTGCCAGCAGCCACGTCGCAGAGACCCAGTACTTC
D: -; J: TRBJ2-3; V: TRBV7-9; size: -; CDR3: CASSRGRGVGTDTQYF; DNA: TGTGCCAGCAGCAGGGGCCGTGGGGTAGGCACAGATACGCAGTATTTT
D: -; J: TRBJ1-6; V: TRBV6-6; size: -; CDR3: CASMQGSNSPLHF; DNA: TGTGCCAGCATGCAGGGATCTAATTCACCCCTCCACTTT
D: -; J: TRBJ1-2; V: TRBV7-2; size: -; CDR3: CASSLGGKGGYTF; DNA: TGTGCCAGCAGTCTAGGAGGGAAAGGTGGCTACACCTTC
D: -; J: TRBJ2-7; V: TRBV14; size: once; CDR3: CASSTTRGHEQYF; DNA: TGTGCCAGCAGTACCACCCGGGGCCACGAGCAGTACTTC
D: TRBD1; J: TRBJ1-6; V: TRBV30; size: few; CDR3: CAWRGRGGSSPLHF; DNA: TGTGCCTGGAGGGGTAGAGGGGGCTCCTCACCCCTCCACTTT
D: TRBD1; J: TRBJ2-3; V: TRBV29-1; size: -; CDR3: CSAGQGAGTDTQYF; DNA: TGCAGCGCCGGACAGGGGGCGGGCACAGATACGCAGTATTTT
D: TRBD2; J: TRBJ2-1; V: TRBV12-3/TRBV12-4; size: -; CDR3: CASSPRLAGEAWQFF; DNA: TGTGCCAGCAGTCCGAGGCTAGCGGGAGAAGCTTGGCAGTTCTTC
D: TRBD1; J: TRBJ2-1; V: TRBV20-1; size: -; CDR3: CSARALRGQGSNEQFF; DNA: TGCAGTGCTAGAGCACTACGGGGACAGGGGTCGAATGAGCAGTTCTTC
D: TRBD1; J: TRBJ2-7; V: TRBV27; size: -; CDR3: CASSLSTPGQGPYEQYF; DNA: TGTGCCAGCAGTTTATCAACACCGGGACAGGGACCCTACGAGCAGTACTTC
D: TRBD2; J: TRBJ2-7; V: TRBV15; size: many; CDR3: CATSRVGTTSYEQYF; DNA: TGTGCCACCAGCAGAGTCGGGACTACCTCCTACGAGCAGTACTTC
D: -; J: TRBJ2-7; V: TRBV7-9; size: -; CDR3: CASSPLRAVQSYEQYF; DNA: TGTGCCAGCAGCCCGTTGAGAGCAGTCCAATCCTACGAGCAGTACTTC
D: TRBD1; J: TRBJ2-7; V: TRBV6-6; size: -; CDR3: CASSDSRGSSYEQYF; DNA: TGTGCCAGCAGTGACAGCAGGGGGAGCTCCTACGAGCAGTACTTC
D: TRBD1; J: TRBJ1-2; V: TRBV11-1; size: -; CDR3: CASSRTGTSNYGYTF; DNA: TGTGCCAGCAGCAGGACAGGGACGAGTAACTATGGCTACACCTTC